The next 15 T cell receptor beta chains were all read from a single sample in a study of naive and memory T cell subsets. Two oligonucleotides, mixed equimolar, formed the beta constant-region primer covering TRBC1 and TRBC2. The ligated cDNA underwent four PCR rounds using SP2 and nested alpha and beta constant-region primers. TCRdb redid the calling of the UMI-ligation and nested PCR reads with MiXCR, one entry per CDR3 protein. The table has roughly 80,000 distinct CDR3 sequences, about 8.2% seen once. Sequenced sample: naive CD8+ T cells from blood. The receptors derive from a human donor in good health.

This clonotype was seen only a few times. This rearrangement joins TRBV7-9 to TRBJ1-2; 8 bases align to TRBD1. V shed 2 bases, J shed 0 bases, and the junction held 8 bases outside the gene matches. Germline V CDR1 and CDR2: SEHNR, FQNEAQ (reference sequence). CDR3 length: 17 residues. The CDR3 DNA sequence: TGTGCCAGCAGCTTACCAGGACAGGGCTTCCCTAACTATGGCTACACCTTC. This translates into CASSLPGQGFPNYGYTF.

The sample holds many counts of this clonotype. This chain connects TRBV12-3 or TRBV12-4 to TRBJ1-2; possibly TRBD1 for D (6 bases). This CDR3 has 16 residues. V lost 6 bases, J lost 4 bases, and 21 bases lay in between. DNA for the CDR3: TGTGCCAGCAGCTCCCCTGGGGGGGCAACCCTCTATGGCTACACCTTC. It codes for CASSSPGGATLYGYTF.

The chain employs TRBV5-1 and TRBJ2-2; D gene ambiguous. The germline V gene encodes CDR1 SGHRS and CDR2 YFSETQ. V lost 4 bases and J lost 0, with 28 bases in between. This CDR3 is built from 21 residues. The CDR3 loop is CASSAGSISLGVRTNTGELFF. Written as DNA, the CDR3 is TGCGCCAGCAGCGCCGGTAGTATCTCCCTTGGGGTCCGGACGAACACCGGGGAGCTGTTTTTT.

This clonotype was detected a few times. V and J are TRBV10-3 and TRBJ2-4, with D possibly called TRBD1 or TRBD2 (6 bases each). Germline CDR1 and CDR2: ENHRY and SYGVKD. V lost 6 bases to trimming and J lost 3 bases, with 18 bases between them. CDR3 length: 16 amino acids. CDR3 amino acids: CAISLNQRGDKNIQYF. DNA for the CDR3: TGTGCCATCAGCCTCAACCAGAGGGGGGACAAAAACATTCAGTACTTC.

This clonotype was seen repeatedly, ten times or more. V usage is TRBV20-1 and J usage is TRBJ1-1, with D perhaps matching TRBD1 (5 bases). Germline CDR1 is DFQATT and CDR2 is SNEGSKA (reference sequence). Trimming took 6 bases from V and 7 from J, leaving 9 bases between them. This CDR3 contains 10 residues. The CDR3 DNA reads as TGCAGTGCGAGGACACTTGAAGCTTTCTTT. It translates to CSARTLEAFF.

The J gene is TRBJ2-1, the V gene TRBV21-1; the tabulated D call, TRBD1, remains unverified against the DNA. TRBV21-1 is flagged as a pseudogene. The CDR3 covers 15 residues. The CDR3 DNA is TGTGCCAGCAGCAAAGAAGCCGAGACAGGGGCCGAGCAGTTCTTC. Translation: CASSKEAETGAEQFF.

The table lists this clonotype with a few counts. The CDR3 is CASSQQARGEKLFF. Written as DNA, the CDR3 is TGTGCCAGCAGTCAACAGGCTCGAGGTGAAAAACTGTTTTTT. V is TRBV11-2 and J is TRBJ1-4, with D possibly being TRBD1 (5 bases). The CDR3 consists of 14 residues. V dropped 6 bases and J dropped 7 bases, with 15 bases sitting between them. In germline, CDR1 is SGHAT, CDR2 FQNNGV.

This clonotype came up many times. The chain joins TRBV15 to TRBJ2-6; possible D gene TRBD1, 6 bases. CDR3 length: 18 residues. V was shortened by 0 bases and J by 0 bases, with 12 bases between the two germline ends. Germline CDR1 reads LNHNV; CDR2 reads YYDKDF (reference sequence). The CDR3 reads CATSRDRGSFSGANVLTF. CDR3 bases: TGTGCCACCAGCAGAGACAGGGGCAGCTTCTCTGGGGCCAACGTCCTGACTTTC. The variable domain in full, completed from reference TRBV15 and TRBJ2-6, reads DAMVIQNPRYQVTQFGKPVTLSCSQTLNHNVMYWYQQKSSQAPKLLFHYYDKDFNNEADTPDNFQSRRPNTSFCFLDIRSPGLGDTAMYLCATSRDRGSFSGANVLTFGAGSRLTVL.

This rearrangement joins TRBV29-1 to TRBJ2-5, with TRBD1 as a possible D gene (6 bases). This CDR3 spans 16 amino acids. The V end was cut by 5 bases, the J end by 2 bases, with 21 bases between. The germline V gene has CDR1 SQVTM and CDR2 ANQGSEA. The CDR3 reads CSVRGRQDKEQETQYF. For the CDR3, the DNA is TGCAGCGTTAGGGGTCGACAGGATAAAGAACAAGAGACCCAGTACTTC.

CDR3 region: CASSTYGLAFDNEQFF. CDR3 nucleotides: TGTGCCAGCAGCACATACGGACTAGCTTTTGACAATGAGCAGTTCTTC. V gene TRBV5-4 combines with J gene TRBJ2-1; 8 positions agree with TRBD2. The CDR3 spans 16 residues. Germline V gene data show CDR1 as SGHNT and CDR2 as YYREEE (reference sequence). V trimming: 4 bases; J trimming: 5 bases; junction bases outside the gene matches: 11.

This clonotype turned up a few times. V usage is TRBV20-1 and J usage is TRBJ1-6, with a tentative D call TRBD1 (6 bases). In germline, CDR1 is DFQATT, CDR2 SNEGSKA (reference sequence). The CDR3 runs 12 residues. The V end was cut by 6 bases, the J end by 8 bases, with 11 bases between. The CDR3 loop is CSARTEDSPLHF. The CDR3 DNA is TGCAGTGCAAGGACAGAGGATTCACCCCTCCACTTT.

The chain couples TRBV2 to TRBJ2-1; 9 bases align to TRBD2. The ends lost 2 bases at V and 4 bases at J; junction bases unmatched: 12. CDR1 is SNHLY and CDR2 is FYNNEI in the germline V gene. This CDR3 has 18 amino acids. The CDR3 nucleotides read TGTGCCAGCAGTGAACGGGTAGCGGGAGAGATGGAGTACAATGAGCAGTTCTTC. Translation: CASSERVAGEMEYNEQFF.

This clonotype occurred a few times. The chain couples TRBV4-3 to TRBJ2-2, with D perhaps matching TRBD2 (6 bases). Per germline, CDR1 LGHNA and CDR2 YSLEER. The CDR3 length is 17 residues. Deletions cut 0 bases from V and 6 bases from J, with 17 bases between. The CDR3 sequence is CASSQDRFEGGSGELFF. Here the CDR3 DNA reads TGCGCCAGCAGCCAAGATAGGTTTGAGGGAGGATCCGGGGAGCTGTTTTTT.

The genes are TRBV27 and TRBJ1-2, with unresolved D. Germline V lookup: CDR1 MNHEY, CDR2 SMNVEV (reference sequence). V lost 2 bases to trimming and J lost 8 bases, with 12 bases between them. There are 13 residues in the CDR3. The CDR3 coding sequence is TGTGCCAGCAGTTTAGCGGGGAGCACGGGCTACACCTTC. Its translation: CASSLAGSTGYTF.

This clonotype showed up many times. The chain has TRBV4-1 and TRBJ2-3; 7 nucleotides match TRBD2. The V gene's germline CDR1 is MGHRA and CDR2 YSYEKL. CDR3 length: 16 residues. The junction had 5 bases not matched to a gene; V was cut back by 0 bases and J by 2 bases. This CDR3 is CASSQDPSGNTDTQYF. The DNA of the CDR3 is TGCGCCAGCAGCCAAGATCCCAGCGGGAACACAGATACGCAGTATTTT.